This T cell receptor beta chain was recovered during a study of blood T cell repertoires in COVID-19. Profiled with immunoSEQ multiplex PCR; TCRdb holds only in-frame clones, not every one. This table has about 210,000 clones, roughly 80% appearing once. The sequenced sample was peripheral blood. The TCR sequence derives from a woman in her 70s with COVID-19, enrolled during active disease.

CDR3 nucleotide sequence: TGCGCCAGCAGAACAGGGGATAATTCACCCCTCCACTTT. It encodes CASRTGDNSPLHF. The chain joins TRBV10-2 to TRBJ1-6; 7 nucleotides match TRBD1. The CDR3 is 13 amino acids. Germline V gene data show CDR1 as WSHSY and CDR2 as SAAADI. The V segment lost 6 bases and the J segment 5 bases; nucleotides outside the gene matches: 1.